A selection of T cell receptor beta chains follows, all from one sample in a study of vaccination effects on CD4 cells after COVID-19. Assay: immunoSEQ multiplex PCR; the TCRdb copy retains only in-frame clones and omits some. The data show around 31,000 clones, with 55% to 75% seen just once and 25% to 30% held by the top ten. Their recognized antigens are unknown. Sequenced here: CD4+ T cells from PBMCs cultured with HCoV-229E spike peptides, sampled before COVID-19 vaccination. The receptors were gathered from a human donor who received a COVID-19 vaccine. Both conserved end residues are part of each CDR3. The order of the fields is D gene, V gene, clone size, J gene, CDR3 DNA, CDR3 protein. The D gene is left open where the match is weak. Part of the rows lack a size; the others show once, few, many or a class for expanded clones.

TRBD2,TRBV5-1,few,TRBJ2-1,TGCGCCAGCAGTCCACTAGCGGGAGAAGGAAATGAGCAGTTCTTC,CASSPLAGEGNEQFF
-,TRBV19,large,TRBJ2-2,TGTGCCAGTAGCCTCTCGGGCGCCCTGAACACCGGGGAGCTGTTTTTT,CASSLSGALNTGELFF
-,TRBV6-5,-,TRBJ2-3,TGTGCCAGCAGTTATAGGGAGACAGTCACAGATACGCAGTATTTT,CASSYRETVTDTQYF
-,TRBV20-1,-,TRBJ1-2,TGCAGTGCTATACAGGGACCTGGCTACACCTTC,CSAIQGPGYTF
TRBD2,TRBV24-1,-,TRBJ2-6,TGTGCCACCAGTGATTTAAAGCGGGGGGGCTCTGGGGCCAACGTCCTGACTTTC,CATSDLKRGGSGANVLTF
-,TRBV7-2,-,TRBJ2-2,TGTGCCAGCAGCTTAGGGATCAGGGGAAACACCGGGGAGCTGTTTTTT,CASSLGIRGNTGELFF
-,TRBV10-3,-,TRBJ1-2,TGTGCCATCAGTGAACAGTCTCAACTCTATGGCTACACCTTC,CAISEQSQLYGYTF
TRBD1,TRBV6-5,few,TRBJ1-2,TGTGCCAGCATTCCGCCCGGGACAGGGGAGAGAGGCTACACCTTC,CASIPPGTGERGYTF
-,TRBV4-2,few,TRBJ1-1,TGTGCCAGCAGCACCAGGACAGATAGGGGGAACACTGAAGCTTTCTTT,CASSTRTDRGNTEAFF
TRBD2,TRBV30,-,TRBJ2-2,TGTGCCTGGAGCGCGCCTGGGACTAGCGGGGAGCTGTTTTTT,CAWSAPGTSGELFF
-,TRBV7-2,-,TRBJ1-2,TGTGCCAGCAGCTTACAGGGGAGAGATGGCTACACCTTC,CASSLQGRDGYTF
-,TRBV18,-,TRBJ2-3,TGTGCCAGCTCAGGCAGCTTCACAGATACGCAGTATTTT,CASSGSFTDTQYF
-,TRBV12-5,-,TRBJ2-7,TGTGCTAGTGGTTTCATCAGGAGGTCGAGCTACGAGCAGTACTTC,CASGFIRRSSYEQYF
TRBD1,TRBV12-3/TRBV12-4,-,TRBJ1-2,TGTGCCAGCAGCTCGACAGGGGGCAATGGCTACACCTTC,CASSSTGGNGYTF
-,TRBV18,few,TRBJ1-2,TGTGCCAGCTCACCAAGCGATTCCCGGGGCTACACCTTC,CASSPSDSRGYTF
-,TRBV12-3/TRBV12-4,once,TRBJ1-6,TGTGCCAGCAGTCTTGGGGGGAATTCACCCCTCCACTTT,CASSLGGNSPLHF
-,TRBV10-3,-,TRBJ2-5,TGTGCCATCACGGCGGGCCCCACGGGCGTCCAAGAGACCCAGTACTTC,CAITAGPTGVQETQYF
-,TRBV29-1,-,TRBJ2-5,TGCAGCGTTGAAGGGCGTCTGTCCCAAGAGACCCAGTACTTC,CSVEGRLSQETQYF
-,TRBV27,-,TRBJ2-2,TGTGCCAGCAGTGCGCCCGGGGCGTTCGATACCGGGGAGCTGTTTTTT,CASSAPGAFDTGELFF
-,TRBV5-5,-,TRBJ2-4,TGTGCCAGCAGCCTCCCCGACGATCTTAAAGCCAAAAACATTCAGTACTTC,CASSLPDDLKAKNIQYF
-,TRBV10-2,-,TRBJ2-6,TGCGCCAGCAGCAGTTACGCTGGGGCCAACGTCCTGACTTTC,CASSSYAGANVLTF
-,TRBV10-3,-,TRBJ2-7,TGTGCCATCAGTGCCGACAGCTACGAGCAGTACTTC,CAISADSYEQYF
TRBD1,TRBV25-1,-,TRBJ2-7,TGTGCCAGCAGTGAGCGAACCGGGACAGGGGTCTCCTACGAGCAGTACTTC,CASSERTGTGVSYEQYF
TRBD2,TRBV28,once,TRBJ2-3,TGTGCCAGCACCATAGGGTGGCTAGCGGGAGCAGGCACAGATACGCAGTATTTT,CASTIGWLAGAGTDTQYF
-,TRBV27,once,TRBJ2-5,TGTGCCACCGCAGTTTTCGGTCTATCTCGGGAGACCCAGTACTTC,CATAVFGLSRETQYF
-,TRBV24-1,-,TRBJ2-1,TGTGCCACCAGTGACAGGACAGTCTCCTACAATGAGCAGTTCTTC,CATSDRTVSYNEQFF
TRBD1,TRBV2,-,TRBJ2-5,TGTGCCAGCAGCCGTACAGGGGGAATCCAAGAGACCCAGTACTTC,CASSRTGGIQETQYF
-,TRBV3-1/TRBV3-2,-,TRBJ1-1,TGTGCCAGCAGCCGGGTAGACAACACTGAAGCTTTCTTT,CASSRVDNTEAFF